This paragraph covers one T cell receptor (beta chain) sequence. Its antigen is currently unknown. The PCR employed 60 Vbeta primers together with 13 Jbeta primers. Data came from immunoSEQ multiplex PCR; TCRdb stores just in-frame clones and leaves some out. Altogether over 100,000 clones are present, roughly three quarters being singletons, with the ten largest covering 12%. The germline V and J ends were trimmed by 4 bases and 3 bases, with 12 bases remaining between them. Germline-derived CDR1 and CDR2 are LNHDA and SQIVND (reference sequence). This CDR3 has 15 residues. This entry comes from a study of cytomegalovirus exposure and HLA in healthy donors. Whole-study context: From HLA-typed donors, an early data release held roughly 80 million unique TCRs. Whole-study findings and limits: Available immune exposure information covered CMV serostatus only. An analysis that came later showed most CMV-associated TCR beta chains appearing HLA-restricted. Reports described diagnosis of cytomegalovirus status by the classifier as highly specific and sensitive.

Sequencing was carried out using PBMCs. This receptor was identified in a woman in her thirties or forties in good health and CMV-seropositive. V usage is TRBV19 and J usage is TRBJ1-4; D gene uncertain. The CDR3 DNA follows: TGTGCCAGTAGTAAGCTCGCAAGTTCTAATGAAAAACTGTTTTTT. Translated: CASSKLASSNEKLFF.